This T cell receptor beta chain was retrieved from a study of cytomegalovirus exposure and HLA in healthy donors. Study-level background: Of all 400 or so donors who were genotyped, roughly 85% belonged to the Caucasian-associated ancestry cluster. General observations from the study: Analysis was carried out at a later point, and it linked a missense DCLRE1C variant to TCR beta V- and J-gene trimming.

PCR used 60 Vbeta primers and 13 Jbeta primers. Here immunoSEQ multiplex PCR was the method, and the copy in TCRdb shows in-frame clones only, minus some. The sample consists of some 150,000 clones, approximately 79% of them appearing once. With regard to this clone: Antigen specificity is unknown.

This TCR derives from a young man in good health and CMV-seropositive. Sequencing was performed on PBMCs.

CDR3 in DNA: TGCGCCAGCAGCGGAGGACAGGGAGGGAATGAGCAGTTCTTC. Its protein product is CASSGGQGGNEQFF. V and J are TRBV5-1 and TRBJ2-1; the D gene is possibly TRBD1 (8 bases). With 4 bases removed from V and 7 bases from J, the gap between germline ends came to 15 bases. CDR1 and CDR2 (germline): SGHRS, YFSETQ. The CDR3 has 14 residues.